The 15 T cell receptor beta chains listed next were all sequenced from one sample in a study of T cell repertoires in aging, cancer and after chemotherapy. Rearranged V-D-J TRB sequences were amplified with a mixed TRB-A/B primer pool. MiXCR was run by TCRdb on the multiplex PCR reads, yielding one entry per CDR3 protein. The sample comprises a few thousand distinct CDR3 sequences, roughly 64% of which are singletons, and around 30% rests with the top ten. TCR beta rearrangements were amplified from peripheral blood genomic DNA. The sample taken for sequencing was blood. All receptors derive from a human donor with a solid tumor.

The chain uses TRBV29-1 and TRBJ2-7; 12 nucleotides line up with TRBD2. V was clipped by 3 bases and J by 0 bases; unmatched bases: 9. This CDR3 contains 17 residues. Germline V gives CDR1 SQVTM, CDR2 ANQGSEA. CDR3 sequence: CSVESGGLAGSSYEQYF. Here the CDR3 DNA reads TGCAGCGTTGAGTCCGGCGGACTAGCGGGGAGCTCCTACGAGCAGTACTTC.

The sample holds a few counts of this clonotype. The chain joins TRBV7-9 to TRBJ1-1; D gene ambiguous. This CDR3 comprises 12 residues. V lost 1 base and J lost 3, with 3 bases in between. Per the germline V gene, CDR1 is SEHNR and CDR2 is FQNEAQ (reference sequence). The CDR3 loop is CASSLVDTEAFF. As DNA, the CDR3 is TGTGCCAGCAGCTTAGTCGACACTGAAGCTTTCTTT.

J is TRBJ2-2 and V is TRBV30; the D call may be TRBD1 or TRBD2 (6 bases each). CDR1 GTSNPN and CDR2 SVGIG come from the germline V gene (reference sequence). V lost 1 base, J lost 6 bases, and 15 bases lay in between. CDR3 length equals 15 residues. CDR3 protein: CAWSGGAARSGELFF. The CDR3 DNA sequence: TGTGCCTGGAGTGGGGGGGCTGCCAGGTCCGGGGAGCTGTTTTTT.

In DNA, the CDR3 is TGTGCCAGTAGCCCACAGGGGCCTGGAAACACCATATATTTT. This encodes CASSPQGPGNTIYF. The V call is TRBV19, the J call TRBJ1-3, with TRBD1 matching over 7 bases. The CDR3 is 14 residues long. Germline CDR1 reads LNHDA; CDR2 reads SQIVND (reference sequence). The trim removed 6 bases at V and 2 bases at J, leaving 4 bases unmatched. Full variable domain (missing parts from reference TRBV19 and TRBJ1-3): DGGITQSPKYLFRKEGQNVTLSCEQNLNHDAMYWYRQDPGQGLRLIYYSQIVNDFQKGDIAEGYSVSREKKESFPLTVTSAQKNPTAFYLCASSPQGPGNTIYFGEGSWLTVV.

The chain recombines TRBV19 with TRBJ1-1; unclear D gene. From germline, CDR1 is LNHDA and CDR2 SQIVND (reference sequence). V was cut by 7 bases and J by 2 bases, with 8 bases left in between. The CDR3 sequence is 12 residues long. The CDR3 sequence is CASTGLNTEAFF. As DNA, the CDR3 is TGTGCCAGTACTGGTCTAAACACTGAAGCTTTCTTT.

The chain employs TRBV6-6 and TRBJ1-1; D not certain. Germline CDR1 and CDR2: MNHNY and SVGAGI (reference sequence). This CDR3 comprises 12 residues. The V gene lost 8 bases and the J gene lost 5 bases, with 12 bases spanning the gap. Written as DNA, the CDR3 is TGTGCCAGCGGCGCCAGGATGACTGAAGCTTTCTTT. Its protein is CASGARMTEAFF.

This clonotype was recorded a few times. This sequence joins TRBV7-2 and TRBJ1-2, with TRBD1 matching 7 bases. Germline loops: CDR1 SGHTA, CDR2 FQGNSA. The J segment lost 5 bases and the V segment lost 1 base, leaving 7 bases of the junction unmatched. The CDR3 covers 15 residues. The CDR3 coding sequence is TGTGCCAGCAGCTTAGTAGGGGGCGCGGGGTATGGCTACACCTTC. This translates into CASSLVGGAGYGYTF.

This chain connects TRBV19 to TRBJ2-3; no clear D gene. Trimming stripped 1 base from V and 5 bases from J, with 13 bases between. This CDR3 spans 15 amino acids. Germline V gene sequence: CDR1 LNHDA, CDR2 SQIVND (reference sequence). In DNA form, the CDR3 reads TGTGCCAGTAGTATAGGACTCCGCAGAGGAGATACGCAGTATTTT. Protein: CASSIGLRRGDTQYF.

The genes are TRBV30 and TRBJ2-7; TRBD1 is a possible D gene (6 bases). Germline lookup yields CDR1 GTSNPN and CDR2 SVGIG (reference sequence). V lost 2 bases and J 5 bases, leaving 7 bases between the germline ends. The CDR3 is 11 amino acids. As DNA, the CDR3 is TGTGCCTGGAGTCACAGGGACGAGCAGTACTTC. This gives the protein CAWSHRDEQYF.

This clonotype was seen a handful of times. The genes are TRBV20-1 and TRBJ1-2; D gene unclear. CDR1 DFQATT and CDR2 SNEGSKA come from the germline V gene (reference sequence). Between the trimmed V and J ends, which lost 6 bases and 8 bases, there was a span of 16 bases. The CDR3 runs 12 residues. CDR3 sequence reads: CSAQHAGEGYTF. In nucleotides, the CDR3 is TGCAGTGCCCAACACGCGGGAGAGGGCTACACCTTC.

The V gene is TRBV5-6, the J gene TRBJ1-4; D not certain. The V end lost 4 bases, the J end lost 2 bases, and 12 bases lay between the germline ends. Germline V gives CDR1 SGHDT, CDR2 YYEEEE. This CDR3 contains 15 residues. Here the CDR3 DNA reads TGTGCCAGCAGCCCGGAACCGGCGACTAATGAAAAACTGTTTTTT. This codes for CASSPEPATNEKLFF.

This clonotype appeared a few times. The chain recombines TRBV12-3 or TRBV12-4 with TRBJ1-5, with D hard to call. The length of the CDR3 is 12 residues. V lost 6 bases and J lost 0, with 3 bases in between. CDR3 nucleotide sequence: TGTGCCAGCAGGAATAGCAATCAGCCCCAGCATTTT. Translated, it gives CASRNSNQPQHF.

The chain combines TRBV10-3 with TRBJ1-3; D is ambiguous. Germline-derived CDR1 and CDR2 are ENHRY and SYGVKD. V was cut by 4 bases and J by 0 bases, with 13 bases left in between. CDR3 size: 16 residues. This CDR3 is CAISAVSAVSGNTIYF. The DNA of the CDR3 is TGTGCCATCAGTGCAGTCAGCGCCGTCTCTGGAAACACCATATATTTT.

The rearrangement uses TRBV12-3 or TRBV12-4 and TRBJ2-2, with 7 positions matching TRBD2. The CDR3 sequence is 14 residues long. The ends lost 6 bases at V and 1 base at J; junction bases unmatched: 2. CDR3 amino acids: CASRPSGNTGELFF. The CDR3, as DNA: TGTGCCAGCAGGCCTAGCGGGAACACCGGGGAGCTGTTTTTT.

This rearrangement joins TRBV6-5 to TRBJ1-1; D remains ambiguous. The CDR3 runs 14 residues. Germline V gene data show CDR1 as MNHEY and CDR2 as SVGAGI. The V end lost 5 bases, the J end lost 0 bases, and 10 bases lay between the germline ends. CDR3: CASSEWGLNTEAFF. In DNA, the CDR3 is TGTGCCAGCAGTGAATGGGGTTTGAACACTGAAGCTTTCTTT.